These 10 T cell receptor beta chains were sequenced from one sample in a study of beta chain features in type 1 diabetes. Expressed TCRB transcripts were sequenced, since all the RNA that had been isolated was reverse transcribed. The assay was immunoSEQ multiplex PCR, and TCRdb's table has in-frame clones only and misses some. The top ten clones hold roughly 0.74% of a sample with some 140,000 clones, around a tenth of them seen once. Input material: central memory CD4+ T cells from blood. These TCRs come from a young man in good health.

This clone was seen a few times. The chain joins TRBV7-6 to TRBJ2-7; TRBD1 matches at 10 bases. V lost 4 bases and J lost 5; bases outside the gene matches: 5. The CDR3 has 14 residues. Germline CDR1 is SGHVS and CDR2 is FNYEAQ. The CDR3 nucleotides read TGTGCCAGCAGCTGGGGACAGGGGATGAACGAGCAGTACTTC. Residues: CASSWGQGMNEQYF.

Only a few counts were recorded for this clone. The rearrangement uses TRBV4-2 and TRBJ1-1; D is perhaps TRBD1 (5 bases). This CDR3 contains 17 residues. The V and J ends lost 4 bases and 2 bases respectively, with 20 bases between them. Germline V gene lookup returns CDR1 LGHNA and CDR2 YNFKEQ. The CDR3 coding sequence is TGTGCCAGCAGCCCCCAAACTGTGACAGCCTTTAACACTGAAGCTTTCTTT. This translates into CASSPQTVTAFNTEAFF.

The rearrangement joins TRBV2 to TRBJ1-3; D gene ambiguous. V dropped 7 bases and J dropped 2 bases, with 12 bases sitting between them. Per the germline V gene, CDR1 is SNHLY and CDR2 is FYNNEI. The CDR3 contains 14 residues. CDR3 residues: CASTIGGAGNTIYF. In nucleotides, the CDR3 is TGTGCCAGCACCATCGGCGGGGCTGGAAACACCATATATTTT.

This chain links TRBV4-3 with TRBJ1-2, with D possibly matching TRBD1 (5 bases). V dropped 0 bases and J dropped 6 bases, with 11 bases sitting between them. This CDR3 is built from 14 residues. Germline V gene lookup returns CDR1 LGHNA and CDR2 YSLEER. CDR3 coding DNA: TGCGCCAGCAGCCAAGATACCAGGGCTGATGGCTACACCTTC. Protein product: CASSQDTRADGYTF.

The rearrangement uses TRBV18 and TRBJ2-5, with D possibly being TRBD2 (5 bases). Per the germline V gene, CDR1 is KGHSH and CDR2 is LQKENI. V gave up 3 bases and J gave up 5 bases, with 16 bases separating them. The CDR3 runs to 15 residues. The CDR3 region has the DNA TGTGCCAGCTCACCTACGGACTCCTCGGGGGAGACCCAGTACTTC. Its protein is CASSPTDSSGETQYF. The full variable domain, with the rest looked up from reference TRBV18 and TRBJ2-5, is NAGVMQNPRHLVRRRGQEARLRCSPMKGHSHVYWYRQLPEEGLKFMVYLQKENIIDESGMPKERFSAEFPKEGPSILRIQQVVRGDSAAYFCASSPTDSSGETQYFGPGTRLLVL.

This clone occurred many times. This rearrangement joins TRBV11-3 to TRBJ1-1; no clear D gene. V lost 5 bases and J 1 base, leaving 8 bases between the germline ends. Germline CDR1 and CDR2: SGHNT and YENEEA. CDR3 length equals 13 residues. For the CDR3, the DNA is TGTGCCAGCAGCACTAACCAGAACACTGAAGCTTTCTTT. This encodes CASSTNQNTEAFF.

This clone showed up just a few times. The CDR3 DNA follows: TGCAGTGCTAGCGGGGTAAATGAGCAGTTCTTC. The encoded protein is CSASGVNEQFF. This chain joins TRBV20-1 and TRBJ2-1; tentative D call: TRBD2 (5 bases). The CDR3 length is 11 residues. V shed 3 bases and J shed 7 bases, with 7 bases lying between them. CDR1 is DFQATT, CDR2 SNEGSKA, per germline (reference sequence).

Only a few counts were recorded for this clone. V gene TRBV6-1 combines with J gene TRBJ1-1; D remains ambiguous. V dropped 5 bases and J dropped 0 bases, with 13 bases sitting between them. This CDR3 has 15 amino acids. CDR1 and CDR2 from the germline V gene are MNHNS and SASEGT. As DNA, the CDR3 is TGTGCCAGCAGTCCCCTACGTGAGATGAACACTGAAGCTTTCTTT. Translation gives CASSPLREMNTEAFF.

The chain couples TRBV5-4 to TRBJ2-3; D is possibly TRBD2 (6 bases). The V gene's germline CDR1 is SGHNT and CDR2 YYREEE (reference sequence). V lost 3 bases and J 1 base, leaving 9 bases between the germline ends. The length of the CDR3 is 14 residues. The CDR3 loop is CASSSRDGTDTQYF. CDR3 nucleotide sequence: TGTGCCAGCAGCTCGCGGGACGGCACAGATACGCAGTATTTT.

This clone was counted only a few times. The CDR3 sequence is CASSTGTSGVEQFF. The DNA of the CDR3 is TGTGCCAGTAGTACCGGGACTAGCGGCGTTGAGCAGTTCTTC. The chain is built from TRBV19 and TRBJ2-1; 11 nucleotides match TRBD2. V lost 4 bases, J lost 9 bases, and 5 bases stayed unmatched. This CDR3 comprises 14 residues. CDR1 and CDR2 (germline): LNHDA, SQIVND (reference sequence).